These 26 T cell receptor beta chains were sequenced from one sample in a study of cytomegalovirus exposure and HLA in healthy donors. Primers included in the PCR were 60 Vbeta and 13 Jbeta primers. The data were produced by immunoSEQ multiplex PCR, yet TCRdb's version contains in-frame clones alone and is incomplete. The data show around 190,000 clones, around 83% seen once. Sequencing input: PBMCs. The receptors were sampled from a girl aged 2-15 years in good health and CMV-seropositive.

V gene TRBV6-6 combines with J gene TRBJ2-1; 12 positions agree with TRBD2. CDR1 and CDR2 from the germline V gene are MNHNY and SVGAGI (reference sequence). Trimming removed 0 bases from V and 9 bases from J; junction bases left unmatched: 6. The CDR3 covers 16 residues. CDR3: CASSYSTSGRGVEQFF. CDR3 DNA sequence: TGTGCCAGCAGTTACTCGACTAGCGGGAGAGGAGTTGAGCAGTTCTTC.

The chain recombines TRBV10-1 with TRBJ2-7, with TRBD2 matching over 10 bases. CDR3 length: 15 amino acids. V lost 3 bases and J lost 4; bases outside the gene matches: 6. The germline CDR1 and CDR2 sequences are WNHNN and SYGVQD (reference sequence). The CDR3 here is CASSDFASGSYEQYF. In nucleotides, the CDR3 is TGCGCCAGCAGTGACTTCGCTAGCGGGAGTTACGAGCAGTACTTC.

The chain links TRBV5-1 to TRBJ2-1; D unresolved. Germline assignment: CDR1 SGHRS and CDR2 YFSETQ. The germline V and J ends were trimmed by 3 bases and 6 bases, with 7 bases remaining between them. CDR3 length: 12 amino acids. CDR3 nucleotide sequence: TGCGCCAGCAGCTCGCAGTCCAATGAGCAGTTCTTC. It yields the protein CASSSQSNEQFF.

The CDR3 loop reads CATSIRQSDTQYF. CDR3 DNA: TGTGCCACCAGCATTAGACAATCCGATACGCAGTATTTT. The chain carries TRBV15 and TRBJ2-3, with unresolved D. With 4 bases removed from V and 6 bases from J, the gap between germline ends came to 11 bases. The CDR3 extends over 13 amino acids. The germline gives CDR1 LNHNV, CDR2 YYDKDF (reference sequence).

The chain couples TRBV27 to TRBJ2-1; TRBD2 matches 14 bases. V lost 3 bases and J lost 4; bases outside the gene matches: 5. Germline loops: CDR1 MNHEY, CDR2 SMNVEV (reference sequence). This CDR3 spans 17 amino acids. CDR3 in amino acids: CASSLGLAGVGYNEQFF. In DNA form, the CDR3 reads TGTGCCAGCAGTTTGGGACTAGCGGGAGTTGGGTACAATGAGCAGTTCTTC.

This clone was recorded only once. Other DNA sequences in the sample encode the same CDR3. The J gene is TRBJ1-2, the V gene TRBV4-1, with 8 bases matching TRBD1. The CDR3 runs 19 residues. Germline V gene data show CDR1 as MGHRA and CDR2 as YSYEKL. J lost 2 bases, V lost 3 bases, and 17 bases had no gene match. This chain's CDR3 is CASSHLVLTRGQRNYGYTF. CDR3 in DNA: TGCGCCAGCAGCCACTTGGTACTTACCAGGGGGCAGCGGAACTATGGCTACACCTTC.

The chain employs TRBV5-1 and TRBJ1-4; TRBD1 is a possible D gene (6 bases). V dropped 4 bases and J dropped 5 bases, with 12 bases sitting between them. Germline CDR1 is SGHRS and CDR2 is YFSETQ. This CDR3 region has 14 residues. The DNA for the CDR3 is TGCGCCAGCAGCCACGAGGGGGTAAATGAAAAACTGTTTTTT. The encoded protein is CASSHEGVNEKLFF.

The chain carries TRBV5-1 and TRBJ1-1; 10 nucleotides match TRBD1. V shed 3 bases, J shed 14 bases, and the junction held 19 bases outside the gene matches. The CDR3 consists of 16 residues. The germline V gene has CDR1 SGHRS and CDR2 YFSETQ. CDR3 in DNA: TGCGCCAGCAGCTCGGATGGGTGGGCGGGACAGGGGAAGAGCTTCTTT. Amino acid sequence: CASSSDGWAGQGKSFF.

The V call is TRBV7-2, the J call TRBJ1-1; perhaps TRBD1 as D (6 bases). The CDR3 has 15 residues. Germline CDR1 and CDR2: SGHTA and FQGNSA. Trimming shortened V by 4 bases and J by 1 base, and 13 bases separated the two germline ends. The CDR3 DNA reads TGTGCCAGCAGCTCGCCACTACAGGGGAACACTGAAGCTTTCTTT. It translates to CASSSPLQGNTEAFF.

This chain uses TRBV19 with TRBJ2-3; 9 nucleotides match TRBD2. CDR3 size: 18 residues. Germline CDR1 is LNHDA and CDR2 is SQIVND (reference sequence). The trim removed 5 bases at V and 3 bases at J, leaving 15 bases unmatched. This CDR3 is CASSPRLAGASLTDTQYF. The CDR3 DNA sequence: TGTGCCAGTAGTCCCCGCTTAGCGGGAGCCTCTTTGACAGATACGCAGTATTTT.

This chain links TRBV6-1 with TRBJ1-5; TRBD1 might be the D (5 bases). The CDR3 totals 13 residues. Germline CDR1 MNHNS, CDR2 SASEGT. The germline V and J ends were trimmed by 7 bases and 6 bases, with 13 bases remaining between them. The CDR3: CASIPLQGQPQHF. In nucleotides, the CDR3 is TGTGCCAGCATTCCCCTTCAGGGTCAGCCCCAGCATTTT.

This chain connects TRBV28 to TRBJ2-1, with TRBD1 as a possible D gene (6 bases). Trimming left V 5 bases short and J 9 bases short, with 17 bases between. CDR3 length: 14 amino acids. Germline CDR1 and CDR2: MDHEN and SYDVKM. CDR3 region: CASSPTQGRFEQFF. The DNA for the CDR3 is TGTGCCAGCAGTCCAACACAGGGTAGATTTGAGCAGTTCTTC.

A single count supports this clone. The chain is built from TRBV10-3 and TRBJ2-5, with 11 bases identical to TRBD2. The J call may be mistaken, given a closer DNA end match to TRBJ2-7. CDR1 is ENHRY, CDR2 SYGVKD, per germline. The CDR3 is made up of 14 amino acids. CDR3 loop: CATALAGESYEQYF. CDR3 nucleotides: TGTGCCACGGCACTAGCGGGAGAGTCCTACGAGCAGTACTTC.

The rearrangement joins TRBV19 to TRBJ1-1; 7 bases agree with TRBD1. After removal of 3 bases from V and 3 bases from J, the junction contained 10 bases not matched to a gene. The CDR3 contains 16 residues. Germline V gene lookup returns CDR1 LNHDA and CDR2 SQIVND (reference sequence). This CDR3 is CASSMEGARGYTEAFF. The CDR3 DNA sequence: TGTGCCAGTAGTATGGAGGGGGCTCGGGGGTACACTGAAGCTTTCTTT.

The V call is TRBV7-9, the J call TRBJ2-5, with TRBD2 as a possible D gene (6 bases). Trimming removed 3 bases at V and 5 bases at J, with 13 bases between. The germline V gene has CDR1 SEHNR and CDR2 FQNEAQ (reference sequence). The CDR3 length is 14 residues. The CDR3 sequence: CASSFSSGTETQYF. CDR3 nucleotides: TGTGCCAGCAGCTTTTCCTCAGGGACTGAGACCCAGTACTTC. Drawing the rest from reference TRBV7-9 and TRBJ2-5, the complete variable domain is DTGVSQNPRHKITKRGQNVTFRCDPISEHNRLYWYRQTLGQGPEFLTYFQNEAQLEKSRLLSDRFSAERPKGSFSTLEIQRTEQGDSAMYLCASSFSSGTETQYFGPGTRLLVL.

The chain joins TRBV29-1 to TRBJ1-3; D may be TRBD1 (5 bases). Germline V gene sequence: CDR1 SQVTM, CDR2 ANQGSEA. This CDR3 is 14 amino acids long. V was cut by 2 bases and J by 8 bases, with 16 bases left in between. Here the CDR3 DNA reads TGCAGCGTTGAACGCCCCAGGGAGGTGGACACCATATATTTT. The encoded protein is CSVERPREVDTIYF.

This clone has a single count. This chain uses TRBV12-5 with TRBJ1-1; unclear D gene. The CDR3 has 13 residues. V was pared by 1 base and J by 1 base, with 4 bases between. The germline gives CDR1 LGHNT, CDR2 FRNRAP. The CDR3 is CASGLDRNTEAFF. The CDR3 DNA reads as TGTGCTAGTGGTTTGGACAGGAACACTGAAGCTTTCTTT.

The rearrangement joins TRBV30 to TRBJ1-3; 10 bases match TRBD1. Germline loops: CDR1 GTSNPN, CDR2 SVGIG (reference sequence). The CDR3 consists of 13 residues. Unmatched junction bases numbered 10, after V lost 1 base and J lost 16 bases. For the CDR3, the DNA is TGTGCCTGGAGTGCACAGACAGGGGGCGACATCTATTTT. Protein: CAWSAQTGGDIYF.

V is TRBV5-1 and J is TRBJ2-2; D perhaps matches TRBD1 (6 bases). Per the germline V gene, CDR1 is SGHRS and CDR2 is YFSETQ. The CDR3 has 15 amino acids. Trimming removed 1 base from V and 4 bases from J, with 11 bases in between. The CDR3 coding sequence is TGCGCCAGCAGCTTGAGGACAGTGTTCACCGGGGAGCTGTTTTTT. This sequence encodes CASSLRTVFTGELFF.

The rearrangement joins TRBV10-3 to TRBJ1-5, with D possibly TRBD1 on 5 matching bases. The CDR3 has 15 residues. The germline V gene encodes CDR1 ENHRY and CDR2 SYGVKD. V lost 0 bases to trimming and J lost 7 bases, with 13 bases between them. This CDR3 reads CAISESREPGQPQHF. Written as DNA, the CDR3 is TGTGCCATCAGTGAGTCCAGGGAACCTGGACAGCCCCAGCATTTT.

This clone was observed a single time. This chain connects TRBV6-1 to TRBJ1-2; D might be TRBD1 (5 bases). CDR1 MNHNS and CDR2 SASEGT come from the germline V gene. This CDR3 has 14 amino acids. V gave up 5 bases and J gave up 7 bases, with 17 bases separating them. Here the CDR3 DNA reads TGTGCCAGCAGTCCGGGGGGGGTGGCGTTTGGCTACACCTTC. This codes for CASSPGGVAFGYTF.

This chain links TRBV6-1 with TRBJ2-7; 9 nucleotides align to TRBD1. CDR3 size: 15 residues. Per germline, CDR1 MNHNS and CDR2 SASEGT. V trimming: 1 base; J trimming: 3 bases; junction bases outside the gene matches: 4. The CDR3, as DNA: TGTGCCAGCAGTGAAGGGGGGACAGGGTACTACGAGCAGTACTTC. Translated, it gives CASSEGGTGYYEQYF.

This rearrangement joins TRBV27 to TRBJ1-4; 7 nucleotides agree with TRBD1. Germline trimming cut 1 base from V and 6 bases from J; bases unmatched to any gene: 2. Germline V gene sequence: CDR1 MNHEY, CDR2 SMNVEV (reference sequence). This CDR3 has 14 amino acids. For the CDR3, the DNA is TGTGCCAGCAGTTTATTCAGGGGGTATGAAAAACTGTTTTTT. Translation gives CASSLFRGYEKLFF.

The chain combines TRBV28 with TRBJ2-1; a weak D match, TRBD2 (6 bases). V lost 3 bases and J 9 bases, leaving 18 bases between the germline ends. Germline V gene lookup returns CDR1 MDHEN and CDR2 SYDVKM. The CDR3 spans 15 residues. The CDR3: CASSFTQGLGREQFF. As DNA, the CDR3 is TGTGCCAGCAGTTTCACCCAGGGACTCGGACGTGAGCAGTTCTTC.

The chain is built from TRBV7-8 and TRBJ2-3; 10 bases are shared with TRBD2. Trimming cost V 1 base and J 4 bases; bases outside gene matches: 14. The CDR3 is 19 residues long. Germline loops: CDR1 SGHVS, CDR2 FQNEAQ. CDR3 sequence (DNA): TGTGCCAGCAGCTTAGAAGGGGACAGCGGGGGGGCTCGTGCAGATACGCAGTATTTT. Amino acid sequence: CASSLEGDSGGARADTQYF.

V and J are TRBV6-1 and TRBJ2-1; 13 bases agree with TRBD2. The V segment lost 1 base and the J segment 8 bases; nucleotides outside the gene matches: 2. The CDR3 runs to 15 residues. From germline, CDR1 is MNHNS and CDR2 SASEGT. CDR3 sequence (DNA): TGTGCCAGCAGTGAAGGGACTAGCGGGAGCGATGAGCAGTTCTTC. This gives the protein CASSEGTSGSDEQFF.